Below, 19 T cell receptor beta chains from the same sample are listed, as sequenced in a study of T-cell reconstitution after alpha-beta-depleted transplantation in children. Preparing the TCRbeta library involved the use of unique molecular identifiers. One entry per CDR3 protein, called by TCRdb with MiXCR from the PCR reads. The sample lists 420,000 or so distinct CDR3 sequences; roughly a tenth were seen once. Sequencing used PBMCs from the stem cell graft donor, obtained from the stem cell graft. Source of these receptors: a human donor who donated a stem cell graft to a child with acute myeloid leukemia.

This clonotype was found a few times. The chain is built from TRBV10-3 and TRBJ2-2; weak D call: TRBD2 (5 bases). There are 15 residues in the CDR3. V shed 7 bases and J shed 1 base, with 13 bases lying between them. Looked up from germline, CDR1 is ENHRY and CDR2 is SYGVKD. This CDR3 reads CAITSLEGNTGELFF. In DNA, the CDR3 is TGTGCCATCACCTCCCTCGAGGGGAACACCGGGGAGCTGTTTTTT.

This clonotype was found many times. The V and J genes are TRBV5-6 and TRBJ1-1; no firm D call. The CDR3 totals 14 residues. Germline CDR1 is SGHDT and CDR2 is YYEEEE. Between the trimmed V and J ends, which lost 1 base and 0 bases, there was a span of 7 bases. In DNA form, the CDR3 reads TGTGCCAGCAGCTTGCCAGCGGTGAACACTGAAGCTTTCTTT. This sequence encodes CASSLPAVNTEAFF.

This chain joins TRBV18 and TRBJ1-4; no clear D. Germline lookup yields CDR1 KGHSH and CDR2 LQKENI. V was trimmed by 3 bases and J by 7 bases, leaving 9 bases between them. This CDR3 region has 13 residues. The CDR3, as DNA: TGTGCCAGCTCACCGGGAGTCCGTGAAAAACTGTTTTTT. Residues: CASSPGVREKLFF.

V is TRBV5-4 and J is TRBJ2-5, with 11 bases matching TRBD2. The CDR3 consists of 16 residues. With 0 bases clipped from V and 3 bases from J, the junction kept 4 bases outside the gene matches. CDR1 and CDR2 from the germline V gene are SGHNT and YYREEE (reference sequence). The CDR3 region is CASSLAKLAGEETQYF. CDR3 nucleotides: TGTGCCAGCAGCTTGGCTAAACTAGCGGGAGAAGAGACCCAGTACTTC.

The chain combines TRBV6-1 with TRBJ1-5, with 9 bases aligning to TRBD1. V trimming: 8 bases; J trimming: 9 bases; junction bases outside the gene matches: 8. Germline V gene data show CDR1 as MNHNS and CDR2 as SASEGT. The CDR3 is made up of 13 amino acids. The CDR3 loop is CASGRQGEWPQHF. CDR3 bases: TGTGCCAGCGGGCGACAGGGGGAATGGCCCCAGCATTTT.

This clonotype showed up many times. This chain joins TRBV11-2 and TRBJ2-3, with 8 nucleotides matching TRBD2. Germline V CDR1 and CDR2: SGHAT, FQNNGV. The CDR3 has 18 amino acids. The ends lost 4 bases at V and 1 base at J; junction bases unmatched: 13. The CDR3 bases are TGTGCCAGCAGCTCCGTCGCGGGGGGCATCTTTCGCACAGATACGCAGTATTTT. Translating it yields CASSSVAGGIFRTDTQYF.

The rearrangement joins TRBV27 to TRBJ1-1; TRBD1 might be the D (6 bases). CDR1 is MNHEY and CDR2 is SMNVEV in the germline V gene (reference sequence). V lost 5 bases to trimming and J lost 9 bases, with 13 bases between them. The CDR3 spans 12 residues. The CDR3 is CASSGGGGQAFF. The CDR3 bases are TGTGCCAGCAGTGGGGGGGGCGGACAAGCTTTCTTT.

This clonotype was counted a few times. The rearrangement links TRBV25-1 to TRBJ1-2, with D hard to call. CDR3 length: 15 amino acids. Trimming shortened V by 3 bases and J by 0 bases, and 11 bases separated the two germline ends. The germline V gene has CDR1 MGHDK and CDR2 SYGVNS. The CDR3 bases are TGTGCCAGCAGTGACCAATCAGTAGCTAACTATGGCTACACCTTC. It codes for CASSDQSVANYGYTF.

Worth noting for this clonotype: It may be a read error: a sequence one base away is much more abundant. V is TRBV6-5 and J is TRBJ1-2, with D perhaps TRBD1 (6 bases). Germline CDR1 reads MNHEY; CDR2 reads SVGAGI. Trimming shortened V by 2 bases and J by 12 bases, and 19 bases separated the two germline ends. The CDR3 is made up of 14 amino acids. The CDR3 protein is CASSYGTATRGDTF. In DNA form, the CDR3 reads TGTGCCAGCAGTTACGGGACGGCTACCAGGGGCGACACCTTC.

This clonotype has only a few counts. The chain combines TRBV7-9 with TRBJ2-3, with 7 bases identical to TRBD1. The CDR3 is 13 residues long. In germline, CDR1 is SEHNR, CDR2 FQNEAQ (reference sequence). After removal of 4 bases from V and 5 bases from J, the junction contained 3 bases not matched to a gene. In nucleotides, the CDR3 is TGTGCCAGCAGCTCCTACAGGGGAGATACGCAGTATTTT. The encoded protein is CASSSYRGDTQYF.

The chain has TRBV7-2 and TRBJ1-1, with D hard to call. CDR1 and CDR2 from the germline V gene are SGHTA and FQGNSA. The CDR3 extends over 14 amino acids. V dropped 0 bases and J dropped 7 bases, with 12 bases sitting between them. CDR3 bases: TGTGCCAGCAGCTTAGCCAGACCTCAGATTGAAGCTTTCTTT. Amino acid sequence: CASSLARPQIEAFF.

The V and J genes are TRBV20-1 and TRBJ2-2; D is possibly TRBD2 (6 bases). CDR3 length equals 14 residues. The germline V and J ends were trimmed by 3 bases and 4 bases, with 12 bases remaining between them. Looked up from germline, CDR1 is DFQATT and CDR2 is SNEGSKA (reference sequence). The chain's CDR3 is CSASPGLSTGELFF. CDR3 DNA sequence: TGCAGTGCTAGTCCGGGACTGAGCACCGGGGAGCTGTTTTTT.

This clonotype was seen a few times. For the CDR3, the DNA is TGTGCCAGCACTTATAGGGGGGCCTCCTACAATGAGCAGTTCTTC. The encoded protein is CASTYRGASYNEQFF. The chain couples TRBV5-8 to TRBJ2-1; D tentatively fits TRBD1 or TRBD2 (6 bases each). The ends were cut back, 6 bases at V and 0 bases at J, with 13 bases in the middle. CDR1 is SGHTS, CDR2 YDEGEE, per germline. The CDR3 extends over 15 amino acids. Together with reference TRBV5-8 and TRBJ2-1, the CDR3 gives the full variable domain: EAGVTQSPTHLIKTRGQQATLRCSPISGHTSVYWYQQALGLGLQFLLWYDEGEERNRGNFPPRFSGRQFPNYSSELNVNALELEDSALYLCASTYRGASYNEQFFGPGTRLTVL.

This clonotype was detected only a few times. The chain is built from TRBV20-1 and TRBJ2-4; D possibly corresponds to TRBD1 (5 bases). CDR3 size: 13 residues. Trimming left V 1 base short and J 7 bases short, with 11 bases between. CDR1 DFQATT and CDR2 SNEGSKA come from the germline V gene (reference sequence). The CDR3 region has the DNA TGCAGTGCTAGAGGGGGCCTGTTCAACATTCAGTACTTC. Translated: CSARGGLFNIQYF.

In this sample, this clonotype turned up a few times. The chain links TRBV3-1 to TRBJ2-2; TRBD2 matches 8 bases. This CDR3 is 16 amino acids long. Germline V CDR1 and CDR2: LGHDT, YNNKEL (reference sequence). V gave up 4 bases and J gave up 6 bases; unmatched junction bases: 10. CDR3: CASSPPSGGVPGELFF. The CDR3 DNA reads TGTGCCAGCAGCCCCCCCAGCGGGGGAGTCCCCGGGGAGCTGTTTTTT.

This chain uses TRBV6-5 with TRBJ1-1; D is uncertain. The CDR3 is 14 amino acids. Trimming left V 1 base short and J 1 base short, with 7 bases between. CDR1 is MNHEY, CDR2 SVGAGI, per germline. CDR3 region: CASSYFLPNTEAFF. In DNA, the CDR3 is TGTGCCAGCAGTTACTTTCTCCCGAACACTGAAGCTTTCTTT.

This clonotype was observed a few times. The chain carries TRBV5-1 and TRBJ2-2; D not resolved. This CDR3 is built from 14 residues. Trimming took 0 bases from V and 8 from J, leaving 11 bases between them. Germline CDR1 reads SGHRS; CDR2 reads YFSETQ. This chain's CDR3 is CASSLVGASGELFF. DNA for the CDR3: TGCGCCAGCAGCTTGGTGGGTGCTTCGGGGGAGCTGTTTTTT.

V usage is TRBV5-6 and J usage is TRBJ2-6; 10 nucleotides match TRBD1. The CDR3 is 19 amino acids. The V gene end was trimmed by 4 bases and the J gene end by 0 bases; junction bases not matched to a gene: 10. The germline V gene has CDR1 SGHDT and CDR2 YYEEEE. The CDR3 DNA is TGTGCCAGCAGCGACGGACAGGGGGTTCGAAGCTCTGGGGCCAACGTCCTGACTTTC. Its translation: CASSDGQGVRSSGANVLTF.

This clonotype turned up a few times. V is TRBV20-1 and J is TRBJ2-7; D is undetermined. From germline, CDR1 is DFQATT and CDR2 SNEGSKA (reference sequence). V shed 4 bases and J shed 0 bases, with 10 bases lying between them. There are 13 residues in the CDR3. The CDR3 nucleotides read TGCAGTGCTAACGGGTTCACCTCCTACGAGCAGTACTTC. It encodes CSANGFTSYEQYF.